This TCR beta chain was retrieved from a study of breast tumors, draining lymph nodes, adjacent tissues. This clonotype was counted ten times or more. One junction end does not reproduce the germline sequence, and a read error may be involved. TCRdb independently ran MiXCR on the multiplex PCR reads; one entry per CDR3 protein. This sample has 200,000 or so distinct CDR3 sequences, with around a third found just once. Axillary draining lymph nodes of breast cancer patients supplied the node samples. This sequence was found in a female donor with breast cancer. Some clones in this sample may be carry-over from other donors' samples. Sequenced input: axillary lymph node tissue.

CDR3 in DNA: TGTGCCAGCAGTCACTCGGGGGACACCGGTAATTCACCCCTCCACTTT. It is translated as CASSHSGDTGNSPLHF. This chain joins TRBV6-6 and TRBJ1-6; D perhaps matches TRBD1 (6 bases). From germline, CDR1 is MNHNY and CDR2 SVGAGI (reference sequence). This CDR3 is 16 amino acids long.